The entry below gives a single T cell receptor (beta chain) sequence along with its context. This sample is part of a study of shared clonotypes between healthy human individuals. V shed 5 bases, J shed 10 bases, and the junction held 7 bases outside the gene matches. CDR1 is MNHNY, CDR2 SVGAGI, per germline (reference sequence). The CDR3 contains 14 residues. The table came from immunoSEQ multiplex PCR; TCRdb's copy has only in-frame clones and leaves some out. This sample yields just over 2,000,000 clones, of which roughly 94% are seen a single time; 0.1% to 0.15% belongs to the top ten. The sequence was obtained from a young man in good health. Sequenced material: naive CD4+ T cells sorted from blood. Subset meaning: CD45RA+ positively selected. V and J are TRBV6-6 and TRBJ1-6, with 8 bases that match TRBD1. The CDR3 reads CASSRQGNGSPLHF. CDR3 in DNA: TGTGCCAGCAGTCGACAGGGGAATGGATCACCCCTCCACTTT.